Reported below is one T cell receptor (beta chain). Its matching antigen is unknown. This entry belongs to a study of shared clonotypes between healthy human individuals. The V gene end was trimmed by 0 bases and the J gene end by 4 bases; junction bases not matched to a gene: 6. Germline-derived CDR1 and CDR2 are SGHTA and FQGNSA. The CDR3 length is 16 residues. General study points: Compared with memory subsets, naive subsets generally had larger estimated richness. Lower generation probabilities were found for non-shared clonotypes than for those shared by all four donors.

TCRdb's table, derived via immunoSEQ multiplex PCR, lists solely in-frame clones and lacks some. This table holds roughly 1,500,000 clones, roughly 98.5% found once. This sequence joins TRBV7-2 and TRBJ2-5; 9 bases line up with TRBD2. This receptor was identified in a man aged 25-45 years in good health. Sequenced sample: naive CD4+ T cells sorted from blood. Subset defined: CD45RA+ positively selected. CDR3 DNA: TGTGCCAGCAGCTTAGCAGGGACTAGCACAGCAGAGACCCAGTACTTC. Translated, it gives CASSLAGTSTAETQYF.